This TCR beta chain was captured by sequencing in a study of CD8+ T cells in alopecia areata. Study-level findings and limits: Alphabeta T cells residing in normal skin are also sequenced in scalp samples. For baseline CD8+ expansion, any link to response stays uncertain with one nonresponder.

RNA was extracted and reverse transcribed into cDNA as the sequencing template. Assay: immunoSEQ multiplex PCR; the TCRdb copy retains only in-frame clones and omits some. The sample has 200,000 to 250,000 clones; around two fifths are singletons. Described treatment: oral pan-JAK inhibitor, 5-10 mg twice daily. Alopecia areata patients provided lesional scalp punch biopsies and peripheral blood. PBMC-derived CD4+ and CD8+ T cells were sorted. This clone was picked up a small number of times. The antigen remains undetermined. The CDR3 has 15 residues. The germline CDR1 and CDR2 sequences are SGHNT and YYREEE (reference sequence). The J segment lost 8 bases and the V segment lost 4 bases, leaving 10 bases of the junction unmatched.

The sequence derives from a human donor with alopecia areata. V is TRBV5-4 and J is TRBJ1-4, with 8 bases fitting TRBD1. The sample here was CD4+ T cells sorted from blood, taken at roughly week 36, from a patient treated with tofacitinib. CDR3 sequence reads: CASSKQSGGSEKLFF. CDR3 nucleotides: TGTGCCAGCAGCAAGCAATCAGGGGGCTCCGAAAAACTGTTTTTT.